This paragraph reports one T cell receptor (beta chain). There is no known antigen for this receptor. Base qualities were left out, and no much larger clone turns up one base away. The cohort comprised approximately 700 healthy bone marrow donors. Cohort members were all nominally healthy when sampled, although unrecorded immune exposures were likely present. The donor was CMV seropositive and belonged to the group of some 290 seropositive cohort members. Each donor provided a peripheral blood sample, and peripheral blood mononuclear cells were used for TCR beta sequencing. The Qiagen DNeasy Blood Extraction Kit was used to extract genomic DNA from the blood cell samples. These data come from a study of cytomegalovirus exposure and HLA in healthy donors (dated by TCRdb to about 2017). With regard to the full study: An earlier analysis of several hundred of the donors reported 250 to 350 Gb of sequence data and approximately 110 million unique TCR beta sequences from some 180 million T cells. Around 320 gigabases of sequencing data and 80 million or so unique TCR sequences were included in an early release covering about 700 HLA-typed donors. Among the roughly 400 genotyped donors, roughly 80% belonged to the genetic ancestry cluster associated with self-reported Caucasian donors. The study aimed to test whether cataloging public T cell receptors could reveal signatures of past pathogen exposure. The study used immunosequencing to profile the T cell repertoires of 666 subjects and linked those repertoires to cytomegalovirus serostatus. In addition to the first cohort of about 650 subjects, a separate validation cohort of some 120 different subjects was used. High-throughput TCR immunosequencing, statistical association of individual TCRs with disease status, and machine learning were combined to predict cytomegalovirus infection status. A later analysis re-examined previously published TCR beta repertoires from just over 650 donors and added high-resolution HLA genotyping to investigate patterns of TCR occurrence. Rather than drawing on any new phenotypic data, the later analysis identified candidate immune exposures from TCR beta sequences and the way those sequences occurred across donors. In an earlier analysis of 550 to 700 of the donors, high-throughput TCR beta sequencing was used to judge whether each TCR beta V gene segment behaved as functional or pseudogenic. Donor age, sex, ethnicity and CMV serostatus were compiled alongside the repertoire data. A later genetic analysis used genome-wide SNP genotypes for about 60% of the roughly 700 donors, treating that subset as a discovery cohort. All discovery cohort repertoires had been generated using a single sequencing platform. Both class I and class II loci were covered by HLA typing, at four-digit resolution. The number of donors typed differed by locus, with roughly 620-630 for A, B, C, DRB1 and DQB1, 522 for DQA1, 606 for DPA1, and 450 to 480 for DPB1. Because of strong linkage in the cohort, five DR-DQ haplotypes were treated as single units for association and clustering. Among around 400 genotyped donors of the cohort, an average of around 240,000 unique TCR beta nucleotide sequences were sequenced per donor, around 20% of them non-productive. The paper's findings and limits, for the study overall: V-gene and J-gene trimming of TCR beta chains was associated with a missense DCLRE1C variant in a later genetic analysis, and the association was replicated in an independent cohort. A total of roughly 160 TCR beta chains were listed by the study as associated with cytomegalovirus. The 87-base-pair reads could not distinguish some IMGT-functional V segments, including TRBV6-2 and TRBV6-3, so those segments were excluded. A cluster of highly shared sequence variants was judged likely to be a technical artifact of the sequencing pipeline. Broadly in line with IMGT annotations, most TCR beta V segments showed up in productive rearrangements about 90% or about 30% of the time in an earlier analysis of a few hundred of the donors. Linkage disequilibrium might explain the correlated functional status among segregating V segments, but an unknown experimental factor could not be excluded. Presence/absence analyses assumed roughly uniform sequencing depth across donors, an assumption that may not hold. A further reported finding was that TCR beta sequences accurately predicted the HLA-A and HLA-B alleles for most subjects in the first cohort. The authors suggested that the approach could potentially be extended to other disease states and immunological phenotypes. A later analysis reported that several top co-occurrence clusters appeared linked to parvovirus B19, influenza, CMV and Epstein-Barr virus. In a later analysis, around 17,000 TCR beta sequences were associated with specific HLA alleles at a false discovery rate of 0.05. The only immune exposure information available for the cohort was CMV serostatus. In vitro tests confirmed that three of the cytomegalovirus-associated TCR beta chains recognize cytomegalovirus antigens. Compared with the 666-donor mean, donors in an Asian-associated ancestry cluster had fewer N-insertions in productive TCRs, according to a later genetic analysis. The classifier was reported to diagnose cytomegalovirus status with high specificity and sensitivity in both the original cohort and the validation cohort. This cohort had only TCR beta chains sequenced, and the lack of alpha or paired-chain data limited which features could be detected. A later analysis found that TCR association rates varied across HLA loci, with DRB1 alleles showing the most associated TCRs and HLA-C alleles the fewest. When HLA alleles, especially DR and DQ, strongly co-occurred, TCR associations were difficult to assign to individual alleles. A later analysis found that HLA-associated TCR beta chains were more clonally expanded and had lower generation probabilities than equally common non-associated chains. Most TCR sequences were seen in very few donors, while some public TCRs were found in many individuals. Because counts were too low, 15 to 20 rarely observed V segments, including chromosome 9 orphons, were left out of the earlier analysis of approximately 580 of the donors. Because HLA typing was missing for some donors at each locus, association tests included only the typed subset. In a later analysis, most CMV-associated TCR beta chains were found to appear HLA-restricted, with HLA associations seemingly driven largely by CMV exposure.

From V the trimming removes 2 bases and from J it removes 3 bases, while the gene matches leave 13 bases of the junction unaccounted for. Looking up the germline V gene (reference sequence) yields CDR1 SEHNR and CDR2 FQNEAQ. The CDR3 contains 18 residues, cysteine and phenylalanine counted. The kept DNA is CDR3 alone, 54 bases in frame from the first base. The protocol used for the library was the immunoSEQ multiplex PCR assay. A mixture of 60 forward primers for TCR Vbeta segments and 13 reverse primers for TCR Jbeta segments was used in the multiplex PCR. A multiplex PCR assay on genomic DNA amplified the CDR3 region of rearranged TCR beta genes. The amplified TCR beta libraries were sequenced on the Illumina HiSeq System as 87-base-pair reads. Turning to the authors' computational methods: A later analysis tallied 70 million to 100 million unique TCR beta chains across the 666 repertoires, and around 10 million of those chains were shared by two or more donors. To remove PCR and sequencing errors, raw reads were error-corrected and collapsed into unique sequences using a nearest-neighbor algorithm that merged closely related sequences. To assign V, D and J gene segments, CDR3 sequences were aligned to IMGT reference sequences. For a sequence to be retained, a match of at least six nucleotides was required to both a V gene segment and a J gene segment. Rearrangements were classified as productive when the CDR3 lacked stop codons and remained in frame with V and J, and all other rearrangements were classified as non-productive. Following IMGT convention, CDR3 was defined as the stretch from the second conserved V-encoded cysteine to the conserved J-encoded phenylalanine. The earlier analysis of 550 to 650 of the donors excluded any sequence lacking an unambiguous match to a single V gene segment. In an earlier analysis of more than 500 of the donors, a V segment was called functional when productive rearrangements were above 56.7%, and segregating when the standard deviation between donors exceeded 5%. A statistical classification framework was built to diagnose cytomegalovirus status from the catalog of TCR beta chain sequences. A later analysis assigned V and J genes by comparing TCR nucleotide sequences with IMGT/GENE-DB human TR gene sequences. Using the TCRdist pipeline, a later analysis assigned CDR3 sequences along with most-parsimonious VDJ recombination scenarios. In a later analysis, each TCR beta chain was defined by its CDR3 amino acid sequence together with its V-gene family, and reads without a unique V-gene family were excluded. In a later analysis, 450 to 600 highly shared, low-generation-probability nucleotide sequences were removed to address suspected cross-contamination and a sequencing artifact. In a later analysis, a clonal expansion index was calculated for each public chain from normalized within-repertoire ranks of inferred template counts. In a later analysis, generation probabilities were computed with a VDJ recombination model fitted to out-of-frame rearrangements, and the resulting probabilities were checked against IGoR. In a later analysis, TCR-TCR, TCR-HLA and TCR-CMV co-occurrence was scored with hypergeometric tests, and a repertoire-size bias correction was applied to TCR pairs. To estimate false discovery rates, a later analysis permuted the HLA or CMV assignments 20 times. A later analysis grouped co-occurring TCRs with DBSCAN, adding TCRdist sequence similarity when clustering within HLA-allele-positive subsets. Repertoires with fewer than 30,000 or more than 120,000 public chains, plus five repertoires with anomalous nucleotide sharing, were excluded from co-occurrence clustering. TCRdb's version of the immuneACCESS table is confined to in-frame rearrangements and falls short of the full clone set. An unresolved V gene accounts for under half of the shortfall where checked; the remainder is of unknown origin. V and J calls and clone size follow that table, whereas D and trimming were derived from the DNA. The sample contains 95,000 to 150,000 clones, about 84% of them found a single time. The ten largest clonotypes hold 4% of the sample.

The source of this sequence is a man aged 18 to 30 in good health and CMV-seropositive. Recombination connected TRBV7-9 to TRBJ2-1, and 7 junctional nucleotides match TRBD2. Sequenced: PBMCs. In nucleotides, the sequence is TGTGCCAGCAGCTTATTAGCGGGTACGATAGGGTTCTACAATGAGCAGTTCTTC. Its amino acids are CASSLLAGTIGFYNEQFF.